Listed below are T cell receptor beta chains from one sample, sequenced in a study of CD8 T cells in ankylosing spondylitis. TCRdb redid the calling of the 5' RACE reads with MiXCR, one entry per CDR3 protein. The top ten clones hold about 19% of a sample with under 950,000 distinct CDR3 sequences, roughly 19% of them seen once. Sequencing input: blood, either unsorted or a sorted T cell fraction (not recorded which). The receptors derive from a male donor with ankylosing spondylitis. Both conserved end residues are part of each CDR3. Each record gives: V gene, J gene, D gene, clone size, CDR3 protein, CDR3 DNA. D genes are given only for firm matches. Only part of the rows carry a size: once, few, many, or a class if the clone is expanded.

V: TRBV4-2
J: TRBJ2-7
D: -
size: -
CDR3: CAREFYEQYF
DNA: TGTGCCAGGGAATTCTACGAGCAGTACTTC

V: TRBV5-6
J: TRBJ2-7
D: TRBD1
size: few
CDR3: CASSSDRGHEQYF
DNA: TGTGCCAGCAGTTCGGACAGGGGGCACGAGCAGTACTTC

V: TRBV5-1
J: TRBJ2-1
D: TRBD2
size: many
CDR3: CASSLGGSHEQFF
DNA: TGCGCCAGCAGCTTGGGCGGGAGTCATGAGCAGTTCTTC

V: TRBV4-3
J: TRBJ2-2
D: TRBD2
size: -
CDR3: CASSQDPGGVGTGELFF
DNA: TGCGCCAGCAGCCAAGATCCGGGGGGGGTCGGCACCGGGGAGCTGTTTTTT

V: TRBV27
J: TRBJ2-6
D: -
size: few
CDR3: CASSVDSGANVLTF
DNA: TGTGCCAGCAGCGTCGACTCTGGGGCCAACGTCCTGACTTTC

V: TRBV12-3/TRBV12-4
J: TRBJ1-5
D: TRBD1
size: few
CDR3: CASSLSGTGGAQPQHF
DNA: TGTGCCAGCAGTTTATCCGGGACAGGGGGTGCTCAGCCCCAGCATTTT

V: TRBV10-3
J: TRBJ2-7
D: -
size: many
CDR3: CATGGSGEREQYF
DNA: TGTGCCACAGGAGGTTCCGGGGAACGGGAGCAGTACTTC

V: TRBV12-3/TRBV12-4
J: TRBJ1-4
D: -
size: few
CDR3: CASSSWVGRTNEKLFF
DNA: TGTGCCAGCAGTTCGTGGGTGGGACGTACTAATGAAAAACTGTTTTTT

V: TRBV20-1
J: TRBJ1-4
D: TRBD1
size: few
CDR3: CSAPGGPGKSEKLFF
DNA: TGCAGTGCTCCAGGGGGGCCAGGGAAAAGTGAAAAACTGTTTTTT

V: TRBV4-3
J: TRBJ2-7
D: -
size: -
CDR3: CASSQGLAEYYEQYF
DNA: TGCGCCAGCAGCCAAGGGTTAGCGGAGTACTACGAGCAGTACTTC

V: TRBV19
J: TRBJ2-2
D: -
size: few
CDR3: CASSIGMSANTGELFF
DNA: TGTGCCAGTAGTATAGGGATGAGCGCGAACACCGGGGAGCTGTTTTTT

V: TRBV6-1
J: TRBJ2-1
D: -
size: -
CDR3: CASTGGGAFNEQFF
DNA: TGTGCCAGCACCGGTGGGGGGGCGTTCAATGAGCAGTTCTTC

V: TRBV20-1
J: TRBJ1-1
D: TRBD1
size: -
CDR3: CSARDSEGAWGEAFF
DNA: TGCAGTGCTAGAGATAGTGAGGGGGCTTGGGGTGAAGCTTTCTTT

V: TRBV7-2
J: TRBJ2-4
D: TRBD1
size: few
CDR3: CASSADRGSNIQYF
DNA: TGTGCCAGCAGCGCAGACAGGGGGTCAAACATTCAGTACTTC

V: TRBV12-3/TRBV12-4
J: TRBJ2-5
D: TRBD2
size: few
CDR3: CASSNTSGRAGTQYF
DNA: TGTGCCAGCAGTAATACTAGCGGGAGGGCCGGGACCCAGTACTTC

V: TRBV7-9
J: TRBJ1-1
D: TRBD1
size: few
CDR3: CASTGQGGGTEAFF
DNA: TGTGCCAGCACAGGACAGGGCGGGGGCACTGAAGCTTTCTTT

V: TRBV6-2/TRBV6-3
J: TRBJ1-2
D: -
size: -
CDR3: CASSFPPDYGYTF
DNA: TGTGCCAGCAGTTTTCCCCCAGACTATGGCTACACCTTC

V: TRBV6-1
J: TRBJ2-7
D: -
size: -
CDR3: CASSAGLERSASEQYF
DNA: TGTGCCAGCAGTGCAGGGTTAGAGCGGAGTGCCTCCGAGCAGTACTTC

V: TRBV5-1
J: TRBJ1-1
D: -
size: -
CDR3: CASSLENEAFF
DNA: TGCGCCAGCAGCTTGGAGAATGAAGCTTTCTTT

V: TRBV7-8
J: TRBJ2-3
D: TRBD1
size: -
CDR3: CASSYLPGQGPAEDTQYF
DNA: TGTGCCAGCAGCTATCTACCCGGACAGGGCCCAGCTGAAGATACGCAGTATTTT

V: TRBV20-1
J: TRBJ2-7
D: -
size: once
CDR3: CSARENWLYEQYF
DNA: TGCAGTGCTAGAGAAAACTGGCTCTACGAGCAGTACTTC

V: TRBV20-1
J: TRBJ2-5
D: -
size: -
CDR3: CSAPPTKGNQETQYF
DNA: TGCAGTGCTCCCCCGACGAAGGGGAACCAAGAGACCCAGTACTTC

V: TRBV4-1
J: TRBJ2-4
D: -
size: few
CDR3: CASSHAGVKNIQYF
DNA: TGCGCCAGCAGCCATGCCGGGGTAAAAAACATTCAGTACTTC

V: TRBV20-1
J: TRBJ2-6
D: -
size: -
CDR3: CSAREYSGANVLTF
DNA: TGCAGTGCTAGAGAATACTCTGGGGCCAACGTCCTGACTTTC

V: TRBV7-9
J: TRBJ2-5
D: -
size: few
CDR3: CASSFSTSGETQYF
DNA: TGTGCCAGCAGCTTCTCAACTTCTGGCGAGACCCAGTACTTC

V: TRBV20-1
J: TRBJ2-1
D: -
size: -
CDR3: CSAGLQTALSYNEQFF
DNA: TGCAGTGCTGGACTTCAGACAGCCCTCTCCTACAATGAGCAGTTCTTC

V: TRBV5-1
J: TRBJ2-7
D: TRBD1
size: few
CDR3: CASSFGDRTSYEQYF
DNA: TGCGCCAGCAGCTTCGGGGACAGGACTTCCTACGAGCAGTACTTC

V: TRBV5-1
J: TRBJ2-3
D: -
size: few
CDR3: CASSLEAVDTQYF
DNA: TGCGCCAGCAGCTTGGAGGCGGTAGATACGCAGTATTTT

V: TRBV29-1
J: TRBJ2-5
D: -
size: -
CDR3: CSVSGGPGETQYF
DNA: TGCAGCGTTTCTGGAGGGCCAGGAGAGACCCAGTACTTC

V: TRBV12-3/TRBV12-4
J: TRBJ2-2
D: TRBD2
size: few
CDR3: CASSPERTSGNTGELFF
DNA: TGTGCCAGCAGTCCGGAACGGACTAGCGGCAACACCGGGGAGCTGTTTTTT

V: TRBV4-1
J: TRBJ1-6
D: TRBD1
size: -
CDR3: CASSPGTGDSPLHF
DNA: TGCGCCAGCAGCCCAGGGACAGGGGATTCACCCCTCCACTTT

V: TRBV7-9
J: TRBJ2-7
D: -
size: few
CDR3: CASSLGWEGASYEQYF
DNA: TGTGCCAGCAGCTTAGGATGGGAGGGGGCGTCCTACGAGCAGTACTTC

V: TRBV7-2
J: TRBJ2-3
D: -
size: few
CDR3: CASSIPFGGTDTQYF
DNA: TGTGCCAGCAGCATACCCTTTGGGGGCACAGATACGCAGTATTTT

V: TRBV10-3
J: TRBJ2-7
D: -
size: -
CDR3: CATQADSSYEQYF
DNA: TGTGCCACCCAAGCGGACAGCTCCTACGAGCAGTACTTC

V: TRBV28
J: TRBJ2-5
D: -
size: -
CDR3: CASNTPSQVETQYF
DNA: TGTGCCAGCAATACACCGTCCCAAGTAGAGACCCAGTACTTC

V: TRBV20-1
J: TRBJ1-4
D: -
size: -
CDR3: CSARAGTDEKLFF
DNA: TGCAGTGCTAGAGCTGGGACCGATGAAAAACTGTTTTTT

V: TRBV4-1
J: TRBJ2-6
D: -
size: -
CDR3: CASSQDSSSGANVLTF
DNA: TGCGCCAGCAGCCAAGATTCGTCTTCTGGGGCCAACGTCCTGACTTTC

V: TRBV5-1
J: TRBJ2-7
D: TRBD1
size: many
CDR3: CASSLDRGAYEQYF
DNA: TGTGCCAGCAGCTTAGACAGGGGAGCCTACGAGCAGTACTTC

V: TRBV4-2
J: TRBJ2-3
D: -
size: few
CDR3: CASSSTRQGGRDTQYF
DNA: TGTGCCAGCAGCTCCACCCGACAGGGAGGACGGGATACGCAGTATTTT

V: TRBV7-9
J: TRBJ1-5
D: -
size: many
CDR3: CASSLGGVSNQPQHF
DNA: TGTGCCAGCAGCTTAGGTGGGGTCTCGAATCAGCCCCAGCATTTT

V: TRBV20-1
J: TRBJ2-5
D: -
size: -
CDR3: CSARDINGGETQYF
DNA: TGCAGTGCTAGGGACATTAACGGTGGAGAGACCCAGTACTTC

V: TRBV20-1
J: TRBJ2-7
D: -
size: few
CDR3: CSAPDRLSYEQYF
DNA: TGCAGTGCCCCTGACAGGTTATCCTACGAGCAGTACTTC

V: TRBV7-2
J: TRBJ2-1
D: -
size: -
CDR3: CASTETGTQPYNEQFF
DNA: TGTGCCAGCACCGAGACCGGGACTCAACCCTACAATGAGCAGTTCTTC

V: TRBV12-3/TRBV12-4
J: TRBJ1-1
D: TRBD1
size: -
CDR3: CASSPGQGEREAFF
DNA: TGTGCCAGCAGTCCTGGACAGGGGGAACGTGAAGCTTTCTTT